The source of this T cell receptor beta chain is a study of shared clonotypes between healthy human individuals. In the original analysis: Filtering differed since immunoSEQ provided only junctions, with no quality scores. The repertoire was sequenced with immunoSEQ multiplex PCR; TCRdb's copy has only in-frame clones and lacks some. V and J calls and clone size come straight from that table; D and trimming were deduced from the DNA. The sample records more than 2,000,000 clones, approximately 93% being singletons. The sequenced sample consisted of naive CD4+ T cells from PBMCs. Subset meaning: CD45RA+ positively selected. This clonotype originated in a man between 18 and 29 years old in good health. Some clones in this sample may be carry-over from other donors' samples.

The CDR3 region has the DNA TGTGCCACCCAGCTTGAGCGTGGCACTGAAGCTTTCTTT. This encodes CATQLERGTEAFF. The gene calls are TRBV7-3 and TRBJ1-1, with D unclear. The length of the CDR3 is 13 residues. The V gene lost 10 bases and the J gene lost 4 bases, with 16 bases spanning the gap. Looked up from germline, CDR1 is SGHTA and CDR2 is FQGTGA.